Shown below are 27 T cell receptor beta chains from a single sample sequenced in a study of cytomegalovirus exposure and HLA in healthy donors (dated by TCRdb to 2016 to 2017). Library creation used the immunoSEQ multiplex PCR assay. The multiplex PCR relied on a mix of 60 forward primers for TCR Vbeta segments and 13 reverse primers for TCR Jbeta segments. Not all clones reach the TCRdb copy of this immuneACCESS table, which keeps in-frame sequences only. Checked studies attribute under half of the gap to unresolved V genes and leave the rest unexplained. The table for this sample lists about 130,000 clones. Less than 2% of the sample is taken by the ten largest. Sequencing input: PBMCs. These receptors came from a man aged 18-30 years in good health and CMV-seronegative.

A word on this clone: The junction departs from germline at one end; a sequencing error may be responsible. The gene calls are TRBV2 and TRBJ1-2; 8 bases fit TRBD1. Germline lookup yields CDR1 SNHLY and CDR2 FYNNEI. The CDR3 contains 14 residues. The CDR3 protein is CVSSVQGGQYGYTF. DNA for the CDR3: TGTGTCAGCAGCGTACAGGGGGGCCAGTATGGCTACACCTTC.

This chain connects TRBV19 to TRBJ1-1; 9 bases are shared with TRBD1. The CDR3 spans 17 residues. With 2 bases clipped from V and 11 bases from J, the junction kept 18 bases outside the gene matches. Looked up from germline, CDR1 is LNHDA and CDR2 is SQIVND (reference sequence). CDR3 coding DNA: TGTGCCAGTAGTATACGACATTTCGGGACAGGGAGTTTGGTCGCTTTCTTT. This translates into CASSIRHFGTGSLVAFF.

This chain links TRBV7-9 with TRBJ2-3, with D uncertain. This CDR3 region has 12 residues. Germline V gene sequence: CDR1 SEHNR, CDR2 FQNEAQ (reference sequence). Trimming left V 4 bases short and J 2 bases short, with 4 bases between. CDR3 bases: TGTGCCAGCAGCTCTATCACAGATACGCAGTATTTT. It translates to CASSSITDTQYF. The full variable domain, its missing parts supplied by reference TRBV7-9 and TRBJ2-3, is DTGVSQNPRHKITKRGQNVTFRCDPISEHNRLYWYRQTLGQGPEFLTYFQNEAQLEKSRLLSDRFSAERPKGSFSTLEIQRTEQGDSAMYLCASSSITDTQYFGPGTRLTVL.

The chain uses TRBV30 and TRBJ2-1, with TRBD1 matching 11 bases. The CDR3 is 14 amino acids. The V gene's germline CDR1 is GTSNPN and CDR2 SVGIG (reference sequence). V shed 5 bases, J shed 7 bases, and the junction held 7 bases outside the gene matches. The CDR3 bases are TGTGCCTGGCAAACCGGGACAGGGGGGAATGAGCAGTTCTTC. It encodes CAWQTGTGGNEQFF.

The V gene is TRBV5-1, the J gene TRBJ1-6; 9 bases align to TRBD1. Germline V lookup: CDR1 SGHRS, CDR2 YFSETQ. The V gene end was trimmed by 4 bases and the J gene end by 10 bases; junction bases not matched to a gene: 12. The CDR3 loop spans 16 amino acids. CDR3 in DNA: TGCGCCAGCAGCATGGGACAGGGAATTGCAGCCTCACCCCTCCACTTT. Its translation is CASSMGQGIAASPLHF.

CDR3 in amino acids: CASSFGTRGGDDYEQYF. Written as DNA, the CDR3 is TGCGCCAGCAGTTTTGGCACGCGGGGGGGAGATGACTACGAGCAGTACTTC. The genes are TRBV10-1 and TRBJ2-7; 9 bases line up with TRBD2. The CDR3 loop spans 17 amino acids. Trimming cost V 5 bases and J 3 bases; bases outside gene matches: 14. Germline V lookup: CDR1 WNHNN, CDR2 SYGVQD (reference sequence).

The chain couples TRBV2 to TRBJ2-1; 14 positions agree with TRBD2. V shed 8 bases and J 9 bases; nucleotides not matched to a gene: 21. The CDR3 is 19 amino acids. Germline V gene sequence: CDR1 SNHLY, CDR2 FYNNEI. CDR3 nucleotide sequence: TGTGCCAGCTCCCGATCCCGGGGAGGCGGGACTAGCGGGAGCGGTGAGCAGTTCTTC. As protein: CASSRSRGGGTSGSGEQFF. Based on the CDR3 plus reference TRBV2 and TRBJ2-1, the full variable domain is EPEVTQTPSHQVTQMGQEVILRCVPISNHLYFYWYRQILGQKVEFLVSFYNNEISEKSEIFDDQFSVERPDGSNFTLKIRSTKLEDSAMYFCASSRSRGGGTSGSGEQFFGPGTRLTVL.

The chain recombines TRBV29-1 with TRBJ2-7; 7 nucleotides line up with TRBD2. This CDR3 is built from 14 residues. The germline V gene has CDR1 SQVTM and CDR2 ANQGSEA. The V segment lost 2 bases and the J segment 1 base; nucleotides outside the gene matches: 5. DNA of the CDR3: TGCAGCGTTGAATCAGCGGGACCTTCCTACGAGCAGTACTTC. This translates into CSVESAGPSYEQYF.

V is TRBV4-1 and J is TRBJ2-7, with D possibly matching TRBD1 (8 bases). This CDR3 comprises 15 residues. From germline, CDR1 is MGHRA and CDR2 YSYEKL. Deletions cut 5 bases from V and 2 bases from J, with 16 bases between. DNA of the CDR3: TGCGCCAGCAGCTTAACAGGGGGGGAGGCCTACGAGCAGTACTTC. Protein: CASSLTGGEAYEQYF.

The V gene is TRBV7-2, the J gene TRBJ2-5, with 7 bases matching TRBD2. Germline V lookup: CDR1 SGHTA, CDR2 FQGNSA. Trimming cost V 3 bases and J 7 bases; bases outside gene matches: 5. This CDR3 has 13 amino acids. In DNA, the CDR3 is TGTGCCAGCAGCTTTGGGGGGGAAGTGACCCAGTACTTC. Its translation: CASSFGGEVTQYF. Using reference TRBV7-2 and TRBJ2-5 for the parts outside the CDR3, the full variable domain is GAGVSQSPSNKVTEKGKDVELRCDPISGHTALYWYRQSLGQGLEFLIYFQGNSAPDKSGLPSDRFSAERTGGSVSTLTIQRTQQEDSAVYLCASSFGGEVTQYFGPGTRLLVL.

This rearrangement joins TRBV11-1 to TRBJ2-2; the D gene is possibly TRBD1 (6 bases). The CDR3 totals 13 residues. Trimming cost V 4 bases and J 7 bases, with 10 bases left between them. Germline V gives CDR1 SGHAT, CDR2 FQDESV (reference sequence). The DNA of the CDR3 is TGTGCCAGCAGCTCACAGGGCCTCGGGGAGCTGTTTTTT. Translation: CASSSQGLGELFF.

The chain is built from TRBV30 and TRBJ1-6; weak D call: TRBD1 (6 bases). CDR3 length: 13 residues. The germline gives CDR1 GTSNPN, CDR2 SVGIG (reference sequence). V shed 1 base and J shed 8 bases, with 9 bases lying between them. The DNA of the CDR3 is TGTGCCTGGAGTGAATACAGGGATTCACCCCTCCACTTT. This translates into CAWSEYRDSPLHF. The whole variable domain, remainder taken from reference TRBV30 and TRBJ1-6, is SQTIHQWPATLVQPVGSPLSLECTVEGTSNPNLYWYRQAAGRGLQLLFYSVGIGQISSEVPQNLSASRPQDRQFILSSKKLLLSDSGFYLCAWSEYRDSPLHFGNGTRLTVT.

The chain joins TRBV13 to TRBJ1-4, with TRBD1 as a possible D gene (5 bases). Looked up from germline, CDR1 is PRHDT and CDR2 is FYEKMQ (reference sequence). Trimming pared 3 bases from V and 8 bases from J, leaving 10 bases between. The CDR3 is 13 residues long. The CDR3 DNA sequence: TGTGCCAGCAGCTTGACAGAGAGAGAAAAACTGTTTTTT. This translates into CASSLTEREKLFF.

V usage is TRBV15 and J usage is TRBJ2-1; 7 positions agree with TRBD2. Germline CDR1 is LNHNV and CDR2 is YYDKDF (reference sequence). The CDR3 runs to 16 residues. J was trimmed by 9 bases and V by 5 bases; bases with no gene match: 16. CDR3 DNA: TGTGCCACCAGCCCACCGGGCAGCGGGATAGGAAGTGAGCAGTTCTTC. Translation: CATSPPGSGIGSEQFF.

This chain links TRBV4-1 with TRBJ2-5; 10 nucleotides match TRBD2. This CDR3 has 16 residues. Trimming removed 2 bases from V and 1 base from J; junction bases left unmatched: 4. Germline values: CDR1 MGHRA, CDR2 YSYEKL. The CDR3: CASSQPSGGPQETQYF. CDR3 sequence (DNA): TGCGCCAGCAGCCAACCTAGCGGGGGTCCCCAAGAGACCCAGTACTTC.

The CDR3 DNA reads TGTGCCAGCAGCTTATCGTCCGGGGAACGCAATCAGCCCCAGCATTTT. It codes for CASSLSSGERNQPQHF. The chain carries TRBV7-9 and TRBJ1-5; D unresolved. Germline V gives CDR1 SEHNR, CDR2 FQNEAQ (reference sequence). V was pared by 2 bases and J by 2 bases, with 13 bases between. This CDR3 comprises 16 residues.

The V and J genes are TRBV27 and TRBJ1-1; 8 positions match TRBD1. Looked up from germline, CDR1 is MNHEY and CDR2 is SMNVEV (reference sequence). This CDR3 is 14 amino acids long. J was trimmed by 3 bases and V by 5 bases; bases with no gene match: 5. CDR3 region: CASSGRDRYTEAFF. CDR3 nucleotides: TGTGCCAGCAGTGGCCGGGACAGGTACACTGAAGCTTTCTTT.

CDR3 amino acids: CASSLMGLAYEQYF. For the CDR3, the DNA is TGTGCCAGCAGTTTAATGGGACTCGCATACGAGCAGTACTTC. The V call is TRBV27, the J call TRBJ2-7; perhaps TRBD2 as D (6 bases). The CDR3 extends over 14 amino acids. The germline CDR1 and CDR2 sequences are MNHEY and SMNVEV (reference sequence). V was shortened by 2 bases and J by 4 bases, with 12 bases between the two germline ends.

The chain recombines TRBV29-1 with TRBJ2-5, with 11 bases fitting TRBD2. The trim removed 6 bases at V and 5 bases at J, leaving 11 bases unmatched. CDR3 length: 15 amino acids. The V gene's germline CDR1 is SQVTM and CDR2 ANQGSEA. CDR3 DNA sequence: TGCAGCGTGACGGGGACTAGCGGAGGCGGGGAGACCCAGTACTTC. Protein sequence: CSVTGTSGGGETQYF.

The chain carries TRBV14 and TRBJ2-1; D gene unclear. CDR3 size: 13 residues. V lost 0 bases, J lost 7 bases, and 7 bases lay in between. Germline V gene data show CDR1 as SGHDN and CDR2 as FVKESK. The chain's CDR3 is CASSQDYLNEQFF. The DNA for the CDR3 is TGTGCCAGCAGCCAAGACTATCTGAATGAGCAGTTCTTC.

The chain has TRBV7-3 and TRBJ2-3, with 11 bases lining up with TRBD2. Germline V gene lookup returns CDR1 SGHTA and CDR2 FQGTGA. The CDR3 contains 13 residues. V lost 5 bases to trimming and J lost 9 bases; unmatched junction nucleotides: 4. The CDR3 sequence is CASSGSSGGTQYF. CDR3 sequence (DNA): TGTGCCAGCAGCGGCTCTAGCGGGGGGACGCAGTATTTT.

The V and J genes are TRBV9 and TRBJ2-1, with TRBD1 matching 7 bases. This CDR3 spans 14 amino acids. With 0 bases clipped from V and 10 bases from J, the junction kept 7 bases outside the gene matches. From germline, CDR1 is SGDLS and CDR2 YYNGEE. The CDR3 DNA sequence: TGTGCCAGCAGCGTAGCTGTAGGGGGCGGAGAGCAGTTCTTC. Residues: CASSVAVGGGEQFF.

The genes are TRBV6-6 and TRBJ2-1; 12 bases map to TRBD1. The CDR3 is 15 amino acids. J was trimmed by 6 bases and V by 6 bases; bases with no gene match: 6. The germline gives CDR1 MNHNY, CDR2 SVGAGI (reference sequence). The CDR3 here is CASSLGQGATNEQFF. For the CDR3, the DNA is TGTGCCAGCAGCCTGGGACAGGGGGCGACCAATGAGCAGTTCTTC.

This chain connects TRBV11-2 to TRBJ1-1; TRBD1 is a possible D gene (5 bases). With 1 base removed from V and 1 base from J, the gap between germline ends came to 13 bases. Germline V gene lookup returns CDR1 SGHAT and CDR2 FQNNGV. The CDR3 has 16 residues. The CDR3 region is CASSLGRRGANTEAFF. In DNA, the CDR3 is TGTGCCAGCAGCTTAGGACGTAGGGGCGCGAACACTGAAGCTTTCTTT.

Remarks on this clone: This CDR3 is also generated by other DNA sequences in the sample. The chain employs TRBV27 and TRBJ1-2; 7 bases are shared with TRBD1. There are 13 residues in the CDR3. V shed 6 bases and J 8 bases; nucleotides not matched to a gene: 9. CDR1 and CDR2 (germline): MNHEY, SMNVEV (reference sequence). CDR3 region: CASSPTGVYGYTF. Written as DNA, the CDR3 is TGTGCCAGCAGCCCTACAGGGGTTTACGGCTACACCTTC.

Here the CDR3 DNA reads TGTGCCAGCAGTTATCCGGGACTAGAACACAATGAGCAGTTCTTC. It yields the protein CASSYPGLEHNEQFF. V and J are TRBV27 and TRBJ2-1; TRBD2 matches at 8 bases. V was clipped by 4 bases and J by 5 bases; unmatched bases: 7. This CDR3 has 15 residues. Germline CDR1 reads MNHEY; CDR2 reads SMNVEV (reference sequence).

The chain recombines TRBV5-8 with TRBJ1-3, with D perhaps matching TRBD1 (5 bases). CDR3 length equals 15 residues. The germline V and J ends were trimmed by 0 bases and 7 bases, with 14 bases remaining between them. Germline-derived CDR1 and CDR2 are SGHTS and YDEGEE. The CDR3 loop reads CASSLDPRAGNTIYF. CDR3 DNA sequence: TGTGCCAGCAGCTTGGATCCCAGGGCAGGGAACACCATATATTTT.